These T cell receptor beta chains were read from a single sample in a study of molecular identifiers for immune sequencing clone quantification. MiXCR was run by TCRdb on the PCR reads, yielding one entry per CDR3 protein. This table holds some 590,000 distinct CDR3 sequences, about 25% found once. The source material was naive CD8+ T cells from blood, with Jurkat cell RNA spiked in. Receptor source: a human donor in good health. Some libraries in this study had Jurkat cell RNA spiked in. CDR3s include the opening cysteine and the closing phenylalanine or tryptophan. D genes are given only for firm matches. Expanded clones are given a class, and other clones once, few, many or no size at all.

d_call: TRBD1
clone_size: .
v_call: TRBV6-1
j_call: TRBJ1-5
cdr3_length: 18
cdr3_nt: TGTGCCAGCAGTGAGGCCCACACAGGGGGTGTTGGCGATCAGCCCCAGCATTTT
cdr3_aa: CASSEAHTGGVGDQPQHF

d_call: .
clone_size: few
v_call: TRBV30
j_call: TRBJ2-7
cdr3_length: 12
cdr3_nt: TGTGCCTGGCGACAGAGCTCCTACGAGCAGTACTTC
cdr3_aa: CAWRQSSYEQYF

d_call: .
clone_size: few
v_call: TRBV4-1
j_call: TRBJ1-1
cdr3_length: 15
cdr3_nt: TGCGCCAGCAGCCAAATAAGACAGGTAAACACTGAAGCTTTCTTT
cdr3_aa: CASSQIRQVNTEAFF

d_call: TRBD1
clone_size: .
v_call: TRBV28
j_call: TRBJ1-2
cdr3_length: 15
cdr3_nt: TGTGCCAGCAGCCAATACAGGGGAGCCAACTATGGCTACACCTTC
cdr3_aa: CASSQYRGANYGYTF

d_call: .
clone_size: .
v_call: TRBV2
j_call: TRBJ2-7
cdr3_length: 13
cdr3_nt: TGTGCCAGCAGTGAAGCGGGACAATACGAGCAGTACTTC
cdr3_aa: CASSEAGQYEQYF

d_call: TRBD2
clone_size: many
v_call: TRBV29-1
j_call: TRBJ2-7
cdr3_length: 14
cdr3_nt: TGCAGCGTGAGCCGGGGAAGCGGGACCCACGAGCAGTACTTC
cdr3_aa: CSVSRGSGTHEQYF

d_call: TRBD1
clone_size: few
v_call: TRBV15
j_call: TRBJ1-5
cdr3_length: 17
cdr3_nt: TGTGCCACCAGCAGAGACAAAGGGGACAGGGATAGGTGGCCCCAGCATTTT
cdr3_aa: CATSRDKGDRDRWPQHF

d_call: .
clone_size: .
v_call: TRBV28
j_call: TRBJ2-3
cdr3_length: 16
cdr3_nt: TGTGCCAGCAGTGTTACTAGGGGTGCTGGCACAGATACGCAGTATTTT
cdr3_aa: CASSVTRGAGTDTQYF

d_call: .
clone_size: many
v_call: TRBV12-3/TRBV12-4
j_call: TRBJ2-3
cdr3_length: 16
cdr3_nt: TGTGCCAGCAGTTTTCAAGCGGGTCACACCTCAGATACGCAGTATTTT
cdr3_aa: CASSFQAGHTSDTQYF

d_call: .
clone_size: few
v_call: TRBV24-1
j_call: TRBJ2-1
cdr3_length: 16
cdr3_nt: TGTGCCACCAGTGATTTCGGGACGGGGGCCTACAATGAGCAGTTCTTC
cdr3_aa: CATSDFGTGAYNEQFF

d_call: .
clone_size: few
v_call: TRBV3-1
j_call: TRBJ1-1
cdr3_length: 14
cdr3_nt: TGTGCCAGCAGCCCAGCCGGGGGGGTCACTGAAGCTTTCTTT
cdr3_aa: CASSPAGGVTEAFF

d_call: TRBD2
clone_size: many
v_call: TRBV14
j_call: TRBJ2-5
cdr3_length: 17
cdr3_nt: TGTGCCAGCAGCCGAAGGCTAGCGGGGGTGACCCAAGAGACCCAGTACTTC
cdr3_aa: CASSRRLAGVTQETQYF

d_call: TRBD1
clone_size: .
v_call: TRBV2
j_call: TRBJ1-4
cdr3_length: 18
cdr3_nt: TGTGCCAGCAGTGACGTAAAGGGACAGGGTTGGACTAATGAAAAACTGTTTTTT
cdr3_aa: CASSDVKGQGWTNEKLFF

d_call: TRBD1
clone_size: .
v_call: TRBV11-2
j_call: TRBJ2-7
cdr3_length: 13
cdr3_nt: TGTGCCTGCAGCTTGACAGGGGTGGACGAGCAGTACTTC
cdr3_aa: CACSLTGVDEQYF

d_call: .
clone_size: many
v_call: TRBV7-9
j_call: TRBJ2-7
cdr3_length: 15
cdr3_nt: TGTGCCAGCAGTCGTTCGGATCCTCTCACCTACGAGCAGTACTTC
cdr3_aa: CASSRSDPLTYEQYF

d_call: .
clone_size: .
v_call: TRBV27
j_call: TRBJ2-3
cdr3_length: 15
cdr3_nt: TGTGCCAGCAGTACCCGGGACGAGGGGATAGGTACGCAGTATTTT
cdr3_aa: CASSTRDEGIGTQYF

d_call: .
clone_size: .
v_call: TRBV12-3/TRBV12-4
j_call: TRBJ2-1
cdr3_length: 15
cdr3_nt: TGTGCCAGCAGTTTGTTGGGTCGTTCTGACAATGAGCAGTTCTTC
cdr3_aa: CASSLLGRSDNEQFF

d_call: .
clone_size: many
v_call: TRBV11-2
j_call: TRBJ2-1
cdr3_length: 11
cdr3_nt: TGTGCCAGCAGCTTAAGAGATGAGCAGTTCTTC
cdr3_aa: CASSLRDEQFF

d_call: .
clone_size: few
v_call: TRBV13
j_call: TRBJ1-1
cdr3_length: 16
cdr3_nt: TGTGCCAGCAGCACCCACCGACGGATGGGGAACACTGAAGCTTTCTTT
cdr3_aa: CASSTHRRMGNTEAFF

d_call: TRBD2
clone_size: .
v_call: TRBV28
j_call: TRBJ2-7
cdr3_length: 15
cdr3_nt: TGTGCCAGCAGCCCCTGGGGGGGAGAAACCTACGAGCAGTACTTC
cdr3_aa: CASSPWGGETYEQYF

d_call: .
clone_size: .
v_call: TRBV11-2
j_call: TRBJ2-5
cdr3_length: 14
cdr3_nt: TGTGCCAGCAGCAACGTGACAGACCCGGAGACCCAGTACTTC
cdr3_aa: CASSNVTDPETQYF

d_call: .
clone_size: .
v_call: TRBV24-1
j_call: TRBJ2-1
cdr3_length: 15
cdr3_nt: TGTGCCACCGGCCCTTGGAGGGAGTGGAGCAATGAGCAGTTCTTC
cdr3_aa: CATGPWREWSNEQFF

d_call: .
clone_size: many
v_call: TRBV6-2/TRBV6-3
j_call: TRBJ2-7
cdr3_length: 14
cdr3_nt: TGTGCCAGCAGTTACGTCGGTCAGTCCTACGAGCAGTACTTC
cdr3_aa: CASSYVGQSYEQYF

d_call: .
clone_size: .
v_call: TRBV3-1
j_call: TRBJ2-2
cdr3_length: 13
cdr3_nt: TGTGCCAGCAGCCAAGGCGGGCTCCGGGAGCTGTTTTTT
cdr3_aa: CASSQGGLRELFF

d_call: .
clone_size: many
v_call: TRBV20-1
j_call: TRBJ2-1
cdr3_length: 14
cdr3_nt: TGCAGTGCTAGAGGCCCGAGCTCCTACAATGAGCAGTTCTTC
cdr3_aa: CSARGPSSYNEQFF

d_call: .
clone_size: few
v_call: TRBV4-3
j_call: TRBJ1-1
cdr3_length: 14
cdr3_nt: TGCGCCAGCAGCCCCGACAGCCAGAACACTGAAGCTTTCTTT
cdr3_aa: CASSPDSQNTEAFF

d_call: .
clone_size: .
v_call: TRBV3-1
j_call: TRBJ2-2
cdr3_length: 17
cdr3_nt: TGTGCCAGCAGCCAAGATCGTGTAGGGCCGAACTCCGGGGAGCTGTTTTTT
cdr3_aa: CASSQDRVGPNSGELFF